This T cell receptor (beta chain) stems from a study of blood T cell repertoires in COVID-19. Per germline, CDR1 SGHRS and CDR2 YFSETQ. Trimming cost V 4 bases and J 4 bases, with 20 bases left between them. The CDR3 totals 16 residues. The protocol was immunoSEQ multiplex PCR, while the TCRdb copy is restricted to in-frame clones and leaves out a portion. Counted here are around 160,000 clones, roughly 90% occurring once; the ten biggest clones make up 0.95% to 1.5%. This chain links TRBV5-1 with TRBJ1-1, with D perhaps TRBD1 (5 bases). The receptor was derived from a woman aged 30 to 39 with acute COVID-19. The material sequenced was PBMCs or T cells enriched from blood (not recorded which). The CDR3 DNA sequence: TGCGCCAGCAGCCGCCAACCGGGGGGGGAAGGCACTGAAGCTTTCTTT. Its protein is CASSRQPGGEGTEAFF.